These T cell receptor beta chains were read from a single sample in a study of Ad26.COV2.S vaccination and SARS-CoV-2 variants. The table came from immunoSEQ multiplex PCR; TCRdb's copy has only in-frame clones and leaves some out. This table has more than 300,000 clones, 70% to 90% appearing once. The sample was peripheral blood, taken in a trial of Ad26.COV2.S vaccine versus placebo. The receptors stem from a person between 18 and 65 years old who received the Ad26.COV2.S COVID-19 vaccine or a placebo. CDR3s include the opening cysteine and the closing phenylalanine or tryptophan. The D gene is left open where the match is weak. Not all rows give a size; the values are once, few, many and, for expanded clones, a class.

cdr3_aa	cdr3_nt	j_call	d_call	clone_size	v_call
CASSQTVSKVFGAYEQYF	TGCGCCAGCAGCCAAACCGTCTCGAAGGTGTTCGGGGCCTACGAGCAGTACTTC	TRBJ2-7	.	.	TRBV4-3
CASSQLRQGMHEQYF	TGTGCCAGCAGCCAACTAAGACAGGGGATGCACGAGCAGTACTTC	TRBJ2-7	TRBD1	.	TRBV14
CASSGQGKLFF	TGTGCCAGCAGTGGACAGGGGAAACTGTTTTTT	TRBJ1-4	TRBD1	.	TRBV2
CSAEDNEQFF	TGCAGTGCTGAAGACAATGAGCAGTTCTTC	TRBJ2-1	.	.	TRBV20-1
CASSSSGTQYF	TGTGCCAGCAGCTCCTCCGGGACCCAGTACTTC	TRBJ2-5	.	once	TRBV7-2
CASSYSGQLNYGYTF	TGTGCCAGCAGTTACTCGGGACAGCTCAACTATGGCTACACCTTC	TRBJ1-2	TRBD1	.	TRBV6-5
CASSRDTYNNEQFF	TGCGCCAGCAGCCGGGACACATATAACAATGAGCAGTTCTTC	TRBJ2-1	.	.	TRBV4-3
CASSYDSYNQPQHF	TGTGCCAGCAGCTACGACAGTTACAATCAGCCCCAGCATTTT	TRBJ1-5	.	.	TRBV3-1/TRBV3-2
CASSIKSTGELFF	TGTGCCAGTAGTATTAAGTCAACCGGGGAGCTGTTTTTT	TRBJ2-2	.	.	TRBV19
CASRPWPNPGGTFGYTF	TGTGCCAGCAGGCCTTGGCCCAACCCGGGAGGGACGTTTGGCTACACCTTC	TRBJ1-2	.	.	TRBV5-5
CATPRDGTYGYTF	TGTGCCACCCCTAGGGACGGAACTTATGGCTACACCTTC	TRBJ1-2	.	.	TRBV28
CASSQIPRWGTYGYTF	TGCGCCAGCAGCCAGATCCCAAGGTGGGGGACCTATGGCTACACCTTC	TRBJ1-2	.	.	TRBV4-3
CASSLRVSYEQYF	TGTGCCAGCTCTCTCAGGGTCTCCTACGAGCAGTACTTC	TRBJ2-7	.	.	TRBV18
CASSMLSTGGSPNTIYF	TGTGCCAGCAGCATGCTATCGACAGGCGGTTCTCCCAACACCATATATTTT	TRBJ1-3	.	once	TRBV11-2
CSVEPGQDGYTF	TGCAGCGTTGAACCCGGACAGGATGGCTACACCTTC	TRBJ1-2	TRBD1	few	TRBV29-1
CASSSYPGLGYEQYF	TGTGCCAGCAGCTCCTATCCGGGACTAGGCTACGAGCAGTACTTC	TRBJ2-7	TRBD2	once	TRBV7-2
CAWSVLGPTEAFF	TGTGCCTGGAGTGTACTGGGGCCCACTGAAGCTTTCTTT	TRBJ1-1	.	once	TRBV30
CASSRYNEQFF	TGTGCCAGCAGCAGGTACAATGAGCAGTTCTTC	TRBJ2-1	.	.	TRBV21-1